A selection of T cell receptor beta chains follows, all from one sample in a study of blood T cells in healthy people across ages. Each CDR3 protein is one row after TCRdb ran MiXCR on the 5' RACE reads. The sample consists of 600,000 to 800,000 distinct CDR3 sequences, over 40% of them appearing once. Sequenced: blood. The receptors originated from an elderly woman in good health. Each CDR3 is given with its conserved first and last residue. The order of the fields is D gene, clone size, J gene, V gene, CDR3 protein, CDR3 DNA. The D gene is left open where the match is weak. Clone size is shown for a subset of rows, as once, few, many or a class of expanded clone.

TRBD2,.,TRBJ2-1,TRBV4-2,CASSSGSEGSNEQFF,TGTGCCAGCAGCAGCGGGAGCGAGGGGTCCAATGAGCAGTTCTTC
TRBD1,many,TRBJ2-7,TRBV5-1,CASSLERGQGLVHEQYF,TGCGCCAGCAGCTTGGAACGCGGACAGGGGCTGGTACACGAGCAGTACTTC
.,.,TRBJ2-1,TRBV12-3/TRBV12-4,CASSFLVRGNEQFF,TGTGCCAGCAGTTTTCTTGTAAGAGGGAATGAGCAGTTCTTC
TRBD2,many,TRBJ2-1,TRBV3-1,CASSHTSGRAYNEQFF,TGTGCCAGCAGCCACACGAGCGGGAGGGCCTACAATGAGCAGTTCTTC
.,once,TRBJ2-5,TRBV4-3,CASSPDARGLQETQYF,TGCGCCAGCAGCCCCGACGCCAGGGGCCTACAAGAGACCCAGTACTTC
TRBD1,.,TRBJ2-7,TRBV29-1,CSVEDTGGAYEQYF,TGCAGCGTTGAAGATACAGGGGGCGCCTACGAGCAGTACTTC
TRBD1,.,TRBJ1-2,TRBV5-1,CASSLEAGTGGGYTF,TGCGCCAGCAGCTTGGAAGCGGGGACAGGGGGAGGCTACACCTTC
.,.,TRBJ2-5,TRBV7-9,CASEGQAHGTQYF,TGTGCCAGCGAGGGACAAGCCCATGGGACCCAGTACTTC
.,.,TRBJ2-5,TRBV12-3/TRBV12-4,CASSLGPYGETQYF,TGTGCCAGCAGTTTAGGTCCGTACGGGGAGACCCAGTACTTC
TRBD2,few,TRBJ2-3,TRBV20-1,CSARASGVRDTQYF,TGCAGTGCTAGGGCTAGCGGGGTGAGAGATACGCAGTATTTT
.,few,TRBJ2-7,TRBV6-2/TRBV6-3,CASSSSRAYEQYF,TGTGCCAGCAGTTCCTCCAGGGCCTACGAGCAGTACTTC
.,.,TRBJ2-3,TRBV7-2,CASSLVVGVAEADTQYF,TGTGCCAGCAGCTTAGTCGTGGGGGTAGCGGAAGCAGATACGCAGTATTTT
TRBD1,.,TRBJ1-2,TRBV12-3/TRBV12-4,CASSRGTGVGEANYGYTF,TGTGCCAGCAGTCGCGGGACAGGGGTAGGGGAAGCTAACTATGGCTACACCTTC
.,.,TRBJ2-5,TRBV10-3,CAIRGTQGETQYF,TGTGCCATCCGCGGGACCCAAGGAGAGACCCAGTACTTC
.,.,TRBJ2-1,TRBV6-6,CAIQAEGYNEQFF,TGTGCTATCCAAGCGGAGGGGTACAATGAGCAGTTCTTC
.,few,TRBJ2-1,TRBV29-1,CSVEEDSLTYNEQFF,TGCAGCGTTGAAGAGGACAGCCTAACCTACAATGAGCAGTTCTTC
.,few,TRBJ2-1,TRBV30,CASATPLSNEQFF,TGTGCCTCCGCGACCCCACTTTCGAATGAGCAGTTCTTC
TRBD2,many,TRBJ2-1,TRBV3-1,CASSQGAGPYNEQFF,TGTGCCAGCAGCCAAGGAGCGGGGCCTTACAATGAGCAGTTCTTC
TRBD1,many,TRBJ1-2,TRBV3-1,CASSLQGEGGYTF,TGTGCCAGCAGCCTCCAGGGGGAGGGAGGCTACACCTTC
.,few,TRBJ2-2,TRBV12-3/TRBV12-4,CASSLQVQGTGELFF,TGTGCCAGCAGTTTACAAGTTCAGGGGACCGGGGAGCTGTTTTTT
.,many,TRBJ2-1,TRBV7-8,CASSLTRTYNEQFF,TGTGCCAGCAGCTTAACTCGGACCTACAATGAGCAGTTCTTC
.,.,TRBJ2-7,TRBV3-1,CASSPAQTYEQYF,TGTGCCAGCAGCCCTGCACAGACCTACGAGCAGTACTTC
.,.,TRBJ2-3,TRBV29-1,CSVGASSANTQYF,TGCAGCGTTGGTGCTTCTAGCGCGAATACGCAGTATTTT
.,.,TRBJ2-5,TRBV12-3/TRBV12-4,CASSPLRDQYF,TGTGCCAGCAGCCCCCTGAGAGACCAGTACTTC
TRBD2,few,TRBJ2-5,TRBV2,CASTGTSVKETQYF,TGTGCCAGCACCGGGACTAGCGTTAAAGAGACCCAGTACTTC